The rows below give T cell receptor beta chains drawn from one sample of a study of cytomegalovirus exposure and HLA in healthy donors. Assay used: immunoSEQ multiplex PCR; TCRdb lists only in-frame clones, some missing. Seen here are roughly 100,000 clones, roughly three quarters observed once, and the top ten hold roughly 1.2%. Material for sequencing was PBMCs. These TCRs come from a man aged 35 to 55 in good health and CMV-seronegative. Each CDR3 is given with its conserved first and last residue. Each record gives: D gene, J gene, clone size, V gene, CDR3 protein, CDR3 DNA. A D gene is named only where the DNA matches it firmly. Only part of the rows carry a size: once, few, many, or a class if the clone is expanded.

TRBD1 TRBJ1-4 - TRBV18 CASSPGDRAINEKLFF TGTGCCAGCTCACCAGGCGACAGGGCTATTAATGAAAAACTGTTTTTT
TRBD2 TRBJ2-3 - TRBV4-1 CASSHLLSGGEDTQYF TGCGCCAGCAGCCATCTCTTATCGGGGGGGGAAGATACGCAGTATTTT
- TRBJ1-2 - TRBV18 CASSPPNQNYGYTF TGTGCCAGCTCACCACCGAACCAGAACTATGGCTACACCTTC
TRBD1 TRBJ2-6 few TRBV19 CASSIRGPGANVLTF TGTGCCAGTAGTATCAGGGGGCCCGGGGCCAACGTCCTGACTTTC
TRBD2 TRBJ2-5 - TRBV30 CAWNDGRETQYF TGTGCCTGGAACGACGGGAGGGAGACCCAGTACTTC
- TRBJ2-6 - TRBV4-3 CASSQTGNSGANVLTF TGCGCCAGCAGCCAAACAGGGAACTCTGGGGCCAACGTCCTGACTTTC
- TRBJ2-5 - TRBV28 CASSFDPRGRQETQYF TGTGCCAGCAGTTTTGACCCGCGGGGGCGGCAAGAGACCCAGTACTTC
- TRBJ1-1 - TRBV6-5 CASSRRPRGGTEAFF TGTGCCAGCAGCCGCCGACCCAGGGGCGGCACTGAAGCTTTCTTT
- TRBJ2-6 - TRBV29-1 CSVDSSGANVLTF TGCAGCGTTGACAGCTCTGGGGCCAACGTCCTGACTTTC
TRBD1 TRBJ2-7 - TRBV5-1 CASSSGTGPHEQYF TGCGCCAGCAGCTCCGGGACAGGGCCTCACGAGCAGTACTTC
- TRBJ1-3 - TRBV7-7 CASSSDSSSGNTIYF TGTGCTAGCAGCTCGGACTCAAGCTCTGGAAACACCATATATTTT
- TRBJ1-4 - TRBV7-9 CASSLQTGLNEKLFF TGTGCCAGCAGCCTTCAGACAGGATTGAATGAAAAACTGTTTTTT
- TRBJ1-2 - TRBV5-1 CASSHGQIGYTF TGCGCCAGCAGCCACGGACAGATTGGCTACACCTTC
- TRBJ2-2 - TRBV2 CASSEQGGNTGELFF TGTGCCAGCAGTGAACAGGGGGGAAACACCGGGGAGCTGTTTTTT
TRBD1 TRBJ1-2 - TRBV18 CASSLNRGDYGYTF TGTGCCAGCTCCCTTAACAGGGGGGACTATGGCTACACCTTC
- TRBJ1-4 - TRBV18 CASSPMTGGTDEKLFF TGTGCCAGCTCACCCATGACAGGCGGCACCGACGAAAAACTGTTTTTT
- TRBJ1-5 - TRBV19 CASSMLVGSQPQHF TGTGCCAGTAGTATGTTAGTGGGGAGTCAGCCCCAGCATTTT
- TRBJ2-1 - TRBV21-1 CASSKRGEQFF TGTGCCAGCAGCAAACGAGGTGAGCAGTTCTTC
- TRBJ1-2 - TRBV19 CASSIREGSLGGYTF TGTGCCAGTAGTATACGGGAGGGCTCCCTTGGGGGCTACACCTTC
- TRBJ2-5 - TRBV9 CASSPKGDQGTQYF TGTGCCAGCAGCCCCAAGGGGGATCAAGGGACCCAGTACTTC
- TRBJ2-2 - TRBV5-6 CASSLAPYLGQSNTGELFF TGTGCCAGCAGCTTGGCTCCTTACCTGGGACAAAGTAACACCGGGGAGCTGTTTTTT
- TRBJ2-3 - TRBV6-5 CASSYPTGYGTDTQYF TGTGCCAGCAGTTACCCGACAGGCTACGGCACAGATACGCAGTATTTT
- TRBJ1-5 once TRBV4-1 CASSLGPGSGQPQHF TGCGCCAGCAGCCTAGGGCCCGGGAGCGGGCAGCCCCAGCATTTT
- TRBJ1-2 - TRBV5-1 CASSLEEAGAGHYGYTF TGCGCCAGCAGCTTGGAGGAGGCGGGAGCGGGACACTATGGCTACACCTTC
TRBD1 TRBJ2-7 few TRBV5-5 CASSLETGGLDEQYF TGTGCCAGCAGCTTGGAGACAGGGGGCTTGGACGAGCAGTACTTC
TRBD1 TRBJ1-2 - TRBV7-8 CASSTATGTVYGYTF TGTGCCAGCAGCACCGCGACCGGGACAGTATATGGCTACACCTTC
TRBD1 TRBJ2-7 - TRBV4-1 CASSRTGGMTYEQYF TGCGCCAGCAGCCGGACAGGGGGTATGACCTACGAGCAGTACTTC
TRBD1 TRBJ1-3 - TRBV10-3 CASGQVTSGNTIYF TGTGCCAGCGGACAGGTTACTTCTGGAAACACCATATATTTT
- TRBJ2-4 - TRBV11-3 CASSPHRDLAKNIQYF TGTGCCAGCAGCCCCCACAGGGATTTAGCCAAAAACATTCAGTACTTC
TRBD2 TRBJ2-1 few TRBV7-3 CASSLGLAGSYNEQFF TGTGCCAGCAGCTTAGGACTAGCGGGCTCCTACAATGAGCAGTTCTTC
TRBD1 TRBJ2-7 - TRBV4-1 CASSHTGGYEQYF TGCGCCAGCAGCCATACAGGGGGATACGAGCAGTACTTC
TRBD2 TRBJ2-1 - TRBV29-1 CSSAGTSGRPAYNEQFF TGCAGCTCCGCCGGGACTAGCGGGCGGCCAGCCTACAATGAGCAGTTCTTC
TRBD1 TRBJ2-7 - TRBV29-1 CSVEEGGQGTGQYF TGCAGCGTTGAAGAGGGGGGACAGGGGACCGGCCAGTACTTC
- TRBJ2-3 - TRBV11-3 CASSFGRGDTQYF TGTGCCAGCAGCTTCGGACGGGGGGATACGCAGTATTTT
- TRBJ2-2 - TRBV7-3 CASSSHGNTGELFF TGTGCCAGCAGCTCCCACGGGAACACCGGGGAGCTGTTTTTT
- TRBJ1-3 - TRBV18 CASSPPGVGGNTIYF TGTGCCAGCTCACCACCCGGTGTCGGTGGAAACACCATATATTTT
- TRBJ1-5 - TRBV27 CASSLLGGDSNQPQHF TGTGCCAGCAGTTTATTGGGGGGAGATAGCAATCAGCCCCAGCATTTT
- TRBJ1-3 - TRBV11-2 CASSLSGTLTNTIYF TGTGCCAGCAGCTTATCAGGGACATTGACAAACACCATATATTTT
- TRBJ2-7 - TRBV5-6 CASSLDRAHEQYF TGTGCCAGCAGCTTGGACAGGGCCCACGAGCAGTACTTC
TRBD2 TRBJ2-7 - TRBV4-1 CASSHPIAGSSYEQYF TGCGCCAGCAGCCATCCTATAGCGGGGTCCTCCTACGAGCAGTACTTC
TRBD2 TRBJ2-5 - TRBV4-3 CASSQDRLAGGRGETQYF TGCGCCAGCAGCCAAGATAGACTAGCGGGGGGCCGGGGGGAGACCCAGTACTTC